The subject of this entry is one TCR beta chain. This sample was included in a study of blood T cell repertoires in COVID-19. Study information: COVID-19 samples from acute and convalescent phases originated in the United States, Italy and Spain.

It was during active infection that Seattle patients were enrolled and then longitudinally followed. Original methodology: Amplification of reference gene primers was used by the study to estimate nucleated cell counts. Sequencing used immunoSEQ multiplex PCR; TCRdb keeps in-frame clones, though not all of them. V and J calls and clone size follow that table, whereas D and trimming were derived from the DNA. The table lists about 130,000 clones, about 76% of them singletons, with approximately 5.2% in the top ten. The CDR3 is 15 amino acids. CDR1 is SGHKS, CDR2 YYEKEE, per germline (reference sequence). Unmatched junction bases numbered 4, after V lost 6 bases and J lost 2 bases.

This clonotype originated in a woman aged 70-85 years with COVID-19, enrolled during active disease. This chain uses TRBV5-5 with TRBJ1-5, with 11 positions matching TRBD1. The sequencing input was peripheral blood. The CDR3: CASKWTGGGNQPQHF. For the CDR3, the DNA is TGTGCCAGCAAATGGACAGGGGGCGGCAATCAGCCCCAGCATTTT.